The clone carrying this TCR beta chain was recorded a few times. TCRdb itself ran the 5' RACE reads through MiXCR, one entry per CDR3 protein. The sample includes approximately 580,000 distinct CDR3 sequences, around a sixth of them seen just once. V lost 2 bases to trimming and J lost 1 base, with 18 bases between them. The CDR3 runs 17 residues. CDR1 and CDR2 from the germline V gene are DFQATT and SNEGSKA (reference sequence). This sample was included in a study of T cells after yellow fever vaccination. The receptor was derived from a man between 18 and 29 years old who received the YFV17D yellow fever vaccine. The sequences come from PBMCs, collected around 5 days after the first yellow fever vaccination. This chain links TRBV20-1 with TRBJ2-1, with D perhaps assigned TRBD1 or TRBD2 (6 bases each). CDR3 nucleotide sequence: TGCAGTGCTAGACCGATCGACGGAGGGGGGTCCTACAATGAGCAGTTCTTC. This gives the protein CSARPIDGGGSYNEQFF.